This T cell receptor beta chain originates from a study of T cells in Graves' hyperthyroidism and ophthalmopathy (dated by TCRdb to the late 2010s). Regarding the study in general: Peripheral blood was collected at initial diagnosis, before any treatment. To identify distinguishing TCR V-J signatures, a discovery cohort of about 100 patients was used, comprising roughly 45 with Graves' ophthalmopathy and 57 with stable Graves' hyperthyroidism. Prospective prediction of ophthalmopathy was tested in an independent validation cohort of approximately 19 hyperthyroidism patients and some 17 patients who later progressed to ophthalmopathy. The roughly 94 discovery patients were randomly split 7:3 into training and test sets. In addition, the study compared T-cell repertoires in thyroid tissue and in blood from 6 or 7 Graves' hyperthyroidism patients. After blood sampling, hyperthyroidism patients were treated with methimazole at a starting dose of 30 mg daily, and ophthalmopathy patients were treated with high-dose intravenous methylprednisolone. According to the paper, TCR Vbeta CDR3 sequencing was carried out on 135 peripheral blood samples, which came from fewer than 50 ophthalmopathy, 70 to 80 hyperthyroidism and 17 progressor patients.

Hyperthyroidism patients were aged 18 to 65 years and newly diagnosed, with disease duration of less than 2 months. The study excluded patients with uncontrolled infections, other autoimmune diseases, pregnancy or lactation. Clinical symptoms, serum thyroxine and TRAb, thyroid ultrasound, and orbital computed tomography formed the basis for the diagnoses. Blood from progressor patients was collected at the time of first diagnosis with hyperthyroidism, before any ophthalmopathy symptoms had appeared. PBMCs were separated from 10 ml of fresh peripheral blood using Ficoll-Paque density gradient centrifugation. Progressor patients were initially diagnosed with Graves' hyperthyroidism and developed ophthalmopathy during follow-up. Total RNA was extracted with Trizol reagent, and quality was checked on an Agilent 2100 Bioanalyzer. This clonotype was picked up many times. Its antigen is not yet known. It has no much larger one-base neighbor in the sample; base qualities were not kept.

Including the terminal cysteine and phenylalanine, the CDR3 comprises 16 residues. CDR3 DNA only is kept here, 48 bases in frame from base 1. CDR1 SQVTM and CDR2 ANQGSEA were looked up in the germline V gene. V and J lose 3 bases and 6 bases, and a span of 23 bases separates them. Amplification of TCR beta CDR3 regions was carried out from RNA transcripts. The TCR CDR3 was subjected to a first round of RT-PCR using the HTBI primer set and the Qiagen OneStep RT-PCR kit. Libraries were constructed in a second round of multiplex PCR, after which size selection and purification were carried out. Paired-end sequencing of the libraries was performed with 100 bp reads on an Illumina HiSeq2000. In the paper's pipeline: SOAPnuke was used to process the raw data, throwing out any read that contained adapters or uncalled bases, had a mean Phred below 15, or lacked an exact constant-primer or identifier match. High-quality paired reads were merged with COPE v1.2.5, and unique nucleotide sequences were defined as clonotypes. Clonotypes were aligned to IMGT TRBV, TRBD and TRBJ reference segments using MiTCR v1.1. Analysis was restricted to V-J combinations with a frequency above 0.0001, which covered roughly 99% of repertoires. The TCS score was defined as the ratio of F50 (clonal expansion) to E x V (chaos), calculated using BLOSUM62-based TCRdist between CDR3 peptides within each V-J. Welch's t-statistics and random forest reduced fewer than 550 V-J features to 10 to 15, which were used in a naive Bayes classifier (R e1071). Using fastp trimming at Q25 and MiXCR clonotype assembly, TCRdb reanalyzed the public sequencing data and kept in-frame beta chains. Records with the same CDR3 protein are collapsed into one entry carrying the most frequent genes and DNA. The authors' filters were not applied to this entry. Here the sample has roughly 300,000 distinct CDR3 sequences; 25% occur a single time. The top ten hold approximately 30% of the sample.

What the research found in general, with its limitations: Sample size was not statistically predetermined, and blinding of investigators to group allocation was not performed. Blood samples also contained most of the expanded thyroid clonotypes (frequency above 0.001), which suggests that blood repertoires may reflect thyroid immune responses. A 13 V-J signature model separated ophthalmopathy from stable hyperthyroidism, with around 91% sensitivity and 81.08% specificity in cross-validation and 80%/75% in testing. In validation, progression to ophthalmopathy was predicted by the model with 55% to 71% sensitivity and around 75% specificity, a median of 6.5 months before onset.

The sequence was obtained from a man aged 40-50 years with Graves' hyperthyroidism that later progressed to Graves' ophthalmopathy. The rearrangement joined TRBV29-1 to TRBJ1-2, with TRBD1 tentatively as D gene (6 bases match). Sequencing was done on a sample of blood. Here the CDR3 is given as CSVDLVSDRTHDGYTF. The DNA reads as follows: TGCAGCGTTGATTTGGTTTCAGACAGGACACATGATGGCTACACCTTC.